Each of the 22 T cell receptor beta chains below was sequenced from the same sample in a study of blood T cells in healthy people across ages. PCR was performed a second time for roughly 7 to 12 cycles using a sample-barcoded 5' primer and a J-beta primer mix. TCRdb used MiXCR to reprocess the 5' RACE reads, holding one entry per CDR3 protein. This sample carries more than 800,000 distinct CDR3 sequences, around 43% of them seen once, and the ten largest clones take under 20%. What was sequenced was blood. These receptor sequences come from a woman aged 60-70 years in good health.

The chain carries TRBV6-5 and TRBJ2-7, with D perhaps given as TRBD1 or TRBD2 (5 bases each). V was trimmed by 7 bases and J by 6 bases, leaving 22 bases between them. The CDR3 has 15 amino acids. The germline gives CDR1 MNHEY, CDR2 SVGAGI. CDR3 region: CASTLLSQGSGEQYF. The CDR3 DNA reads TGTGCCAGCACCTTACTCTCGCAGGGAAGCGGCGAGCAGTACTTC.

This clonotype has only a few counts. The rearrangement links TRBV5-1 to TRBJ2-5; TRBD2 matches at 13 bases. V shed 3 bases and J 1 base; nucleotides not matched to a gene: 3. CDR1 is SGHRS and CDR2 is YFSETQ in the germline V gene. The CDR3 is made up of 16 amino acids. CDR3 sequence reads: CASSWGLAGTQETQYF. The DNA of the CDR3 is TGCGCCAGCAGCTGGGGACTAGCGGGAACCCAAGAGACCCAGTACTTC.

The J gene is TRBJ2-4, the V gene TRBV6-7; either TRBD1 or TRBD2 may supply D (7 bases each). The closer fit of TRBJ2-7 to the DNA end suggests the J call may be wrong. TRBV6-7 has ORF status, its function being uncertain. The CDR3 sequence is 16 residues long. The CDR3 sequence: CASSLGGGFRTHEQYF. CDR3 DNA: TGTGCCAGCAGTTTGGGAGGGGGCTTTCGTACGCACGAGCAGTACTTC.

The chain joins TRBV7-9 to TRBJ1-5, with D maybe TRBD1 (5 bases). The CDR3 length is 14 residues. CDR1 and CDR2 (germline): SEHNR, FQNEAQ (reference sequence). Trimming left V 5 bases short and J 4 bases short, with 12 bases between. CDR3 nucleotides: TGTGCCAGCAGCCCCGACAGCCTGAATCAGCCCCAGCATTTT. As protein: CASSPDSLNQPQHF.

The gene calls are TRBV6-5 and TRBJ1-2, with D possibly being TRBD1 (6 bases). This CDR3 has 15 amino acids. Between the trimmed V and J ends, which lost 2 bases and 7 bases, there was a span of 17 bases. The germline gives CDR1 MNHEY, CDR2 SVGAGI. The CDR3 reads CASSYRSTGRSGYTF. The CDR3 bases are TGTGCCAGCAGTTACCGAAGTACAGGGAGGTCTGGCTACACCTTC.

This clonotype was counted a few times. This chain connects TRBV29-1 to TRBJ2-7; 7 nucleotides match TRBD2. The CDR3 loop spans 13 amino acids. The trim removed 7 bases at V and 5 bases at J, leaving 11 bases unmatched. In germline, CDR1 is SQVTM, CDR2 ANQGSEA. This CDR3 is CSALRTSYNEQYF. The CDR3 coding sequence is TGCAGCGCCCTTCGGACTAGTTACAACGAGCAGTACTTC.

The chain recombines TRBV24-1 with TRBJ2-3; D possibly corresponds to TRBD2 (6 bases). From germline, CDR1 is KGHDR and CDR2 SFDVKD. The CDR3 runs to 12 residues. The V gene lost 11 bases and the J gene lost 1 base, with 9 bases spanning the gap. The CDR3 sequence is CAIGGGTDTQYF. For the CDR3, the DNA is TGTGCCATCGGAGGGGGCACAGATACGCAGTATTTT.

Many counts were recorded for this clonotype. V is TRBV5-1 and J is TRBJ2-3; tentative D call: TRBD2 (6 bases). V was cut by 8 bases and J by 1 base, with 17 bases left in between. The CDR3 loop spans 15 amino acids. CDR1 and CDR2 from the germline V gene are SGHRS and YFSETQ. The CDR3 reads CASSDRGGGTDTQYF. Written as DNA, the CDR3 is TGCGCCAGTTCAGATCGAGGAGGGGGCACAGATACGCAGTATTTT. Together with reference TRBV5-1 and TRBJ2-3, the CDR3 gives the full variable domain: KAGVTQTPRYLIKTRGQQVTLSCSPISGHRSVSWYQQTPGQGLQFLFEYFSETQRNKGNFPGRFSGRQFSNSRSEMNVSTLELGDSALYLCASSDRGGGTDTQYFGPGTRLTVL.

The table lists this clonotype with many counts. The chain combines TRBV5-1 with TRBJ2-4; weak D call: TRBD2 (6 bases). The CDR3 length is 15 residues. In germline, CDR1 is SGHRS, CDR2 YFSETQ. V shed 4 bases and J shed 3 bases, with 14 bases lying between them. CDR3 sequence (DNA): TGCGCCAGCAGCCGCGAGGGAGGAGGCAAAAACATTCAGTACTTC. Translated, it gives CASSREGGGKNIQYF.

The rearrangement links TRBV20-1 to TRBJ1-1; D possibly corresponds to TRBD1 (5 bases). Trimming removed 3 bases at V and 2 bases at J, with 7 bases between. This CDR3 is built from 12 residues. CDR1 and CDR2 (germline): DFQATT, SNEGSKA (reference sequence). For the CDR3, the DNA is TGCAGTGCTAGTCAGGGAAACACTGAAGCTTTCTTT. Its protein product is CSASQGNTEAFF.

The chain combines TRBV29-1 with TRBJ2-3; perhaps D is TRBD1 or TRBD2 (5 bases each). This CDR3 is 11 amino acids long. Trimming took off 3 bases at V and 11 bases at J, with 12 bases between the two ends. CDR1 is SQVTM, CDR2 ANQGSEA, per germline. The CDR3, as DNA: TGCAGCGTTGAGGTAGGGGACGGGCAGTATTTT. Amino acids: CSVEVGDGQYF.

J is TRBJ2-4 and V is TRBV27; TRBD1 might be the D (6 bases). CDR1 is MNHEY and CDR2 is SMNVEV in the germline V gene (reference sequence). This CDR3 comprises 16 residues. V gave up 3 bases and J gave up 13 bases, with 25 bases separating them. The CDR3 sequence is CASSFGQTGASYVQYF. Written as DNA, the CDR3 is TGTGCCAGCAGTTTCGGACAGACAGGTGCCTCCTACGTGCAGTACTTC.

The V call is TRBV10-3, the J call TRBJ2-7, with D tentatively TRBD1 or TRBD2 (5 bases each). Trimming cost V 5 bases and J 3 bases, with 17 bases left between them. In germline, CDR1 is ENHRY, CDR2 SYGVKD. CDR3 length: 15 residues. The CDR3 is CAISPVPGRGYEQYF. The CDR3 coding sequence is TGTGCCATCAGTCCCGTGCCGGGACGGGGCTACGAGCAGTACTTC.

This clonotype showed up just a few times. The J gene is TRBJ2-1, the V gene TRBV5-1; possible D gene TRBD1, 5 bases. The V and J ends lost 0 bases and 2 bases respectively, with 9 bases between them. Germline V gene data show CDR1 as SGHRS and CDR2 as YFSETQ. The CDR3 sequence is 15 residues long. CDR3 loop: CASSLDRNTYNEQFF. CDR3 sequence (DNA): TGCGCCAGCAGCTTGGACAGGAACACCTACAATGAGCAGTTCTTC.

There are a few counts of this clonotype. This chain joins TRBV27 and TRBJ2-5; the D gene could be TRBD1 or TRBD2 (6 bases each). Germline V CDR1 and CDR2: MNHEY, SMNVEV (reference sequence). The V end was cut by 0 bases, the J end by 5 bases, with 13 bases between. The CDR3 runs 15 residues. In DNA, the CDR3 is TGTGCCAGCAGTTTATCGTCGGGGGCGGGGGAGACCCAGTACTTC. It encodes CASSLSSGAGETQYF.

This clonotype was counted only a few times. J is TRBJ2-7 and V is TRBV10-1, with 10 bases that match TRBD1. The V segment lost 3 bases and the J segment 5 bases; nucleotides outside the gene matches: 7. The CDR3 has 15 amino acids. CDR1 is WNHNN and CDR2 is SYGVQD in the germline V gene (reference sequence). For the CDR3, the DNA is TGCGCCAGCAGTGATAGAGGGACAGGGGCCGACGAGCAGTACTTC. This codes for CASSDRGTGADEQYF.

This clonotype was seen a few times. The chain combines TRBV6-6 with TRBJ2-7, with 10 positions matching TRBD2. The CDR3 loop spans 12 amino acids. Germline CDR1 is MNHNY and CDR2 is SVGAGI (reference sequence). V shed 8 bases, J shed 9 bases, and the junction held 7 bases outside the gene matches. The CDR3 sequence is CASGTSASGQYF. The CDR3 DNA reads as TGTGCCAGCGGGACTAGCGCATCGGGGCAGTACTTC.

This clonotype has only a few counts. The chain employs TRBV2 and TRBJ2-5; D might be TRBD2 (6 bases). The CDR3 covers 15 residues. The germline CDR1 and CDR2 sequences are SNHLY and FYNNEI. V lost 3 bases to trimming and J lost 2 bases, with 13 bases between them. In DNA, the CDR3 is TGTGCCAGCAGTGAGGGCGGAGGGGAACAAGAGACCCAGTACTTC. Translated: CASSEGGGEQETQYF.

This chain uses TRBV20-1 with TRBJ2-3; 13 bases fit TRBD2. The CDR3 contains 14 residues. The germline CDR1 and CDR2 sequences are DFQATT and SNEGSKA (reference sequence). Trimming took 6 bases from V and 4 from J; bases not matched to a gene: 4. The CDR3 reads CSATGLAGPDTQYF. The DNA for the CDR3 is TGCAGTGCCACGGGACTAGCGGGACCAGATACGCAGTATTTT.

The chain links TRBV18 to TRBJ2-5; 9 positions match TRBD1. The CDR3 covers 18 residues. The V segment lost 2 bases and the J segment 2 bases; nucleotides outside the gene matches: 12. Germline CDR1 is KGHSH and CDR2 is LQKENI. The CDR3 reads CASSPIPGQGKFQETQYF. The CDR3 bases are TGTGCCAGCTCACCAATACCGGGACAGGGAAAATTTCAAGAGACCCAGTACTTC.

This clonotype was detected a few times. CDR3 in amino acids: CSVVWGSTDTQYF. The CDR3 DNA is TGCAGCGTTGTCTGGGGCTCGACAGATACGCAGTATTTT. The J gene is TRBJ2-3, the V gene TRBV29-1; possibly TRBD1 for D (5 bases). CDR1 is SQVTM, CDR2 ANQGSEA, per germline. V was trimmed by 4 bases and J by 3 bases, leaving 11 bases between them. The CDR3 runs 13 residues.

There are many counts of this clonotype. The chain uses TRBV12-3 or TRBV12-4 and TRBJ1-2, with 8 bases lining up with TRBD1. V trimming: 3 bases; J trimming: 9 bases; junction bases outside the gene matches: 6. This CDR3 region has 13 residues. CDR3 DNA sequence: TGTGCCAGCAGTTTCAACAGGGGGTATAGCTACACCTTC. It codes for CASSFNRGYSYTF.